The clone carrying this T cell receptor (beta chain) is categorized as medium-sized. Its antigen is not known. Whole-study results and caveats: Greatest tumor Treg TCR overlap was with tumor naive CD4+ cells. Tumor memory CD4+ T cell TCR gene usage was found to cluster with blood and lymph node memory CD4+ cells and with lymph node naive CD4+ cells. Around 13% of tumor Treg sequences matched naive CD4+ cells.

Adaptor-ligated barcode primers were used to amplify TRBV12-4/TRBJ1-2 clonotypes. TCRdb re-analysed the multiplex PCR reads in MiXCR, keeping a single row per CDR3 protein. This sample has over 2,000 distinct CDR3 sequences, with around a sixth found just once. Cells sorted as Tregs were CD4+, CD25+ and CD127-/low. The CDR3 length is 15 residues. The V gene end was trimmed by 2 bases and the J gene end by 4 bases; junction bases not matched to a gene: 7. This sequence was found in a female donor with breast cancer. The sequencing sample was made of Tregs sorted from blood. The chain links TRBV12-3 or TRBV12-4 to TRBJ1-2; 7 bases map to TRBD1. The CDR3 here is CASSLNRGQPYGYTF. The CDR3 bases are TGTGCCAGCAGTTTAAACAGGGGACAGCCCTATGGCTACACCTTC.